These T cell receptor beta chains were read from a single sample in a study of T-cell memory formation after mild COVID-19. TCRdb fed the 5' RACE reads into MiXCR, producing one record per CDR3 protein. The sample has about 130,000 distinct CDR3 sequences, around 25% seen once. What was sequenced was PBMCs or a T cell subset sorted from them (not recorded which). The receptors stem from an adult woman who had mild COVID-19 (a few samples of this study predate the infection). Cell type and time point are not known. Each CDR3 is given with its conserved first and last residue. A D gene is named only where the DNA matches it firmly. Clone size is given for some rows only: seen once, a few or many times, or a class if the clone is expanded.

NA NA TRBJ1-3 TRBV20-1 CSVRTPNSGNTIYF TGCAGTGTGAGGACGCCTAACTCTGGAAACACCATATATTTT
NA NA TRBJ2-3 TRBV5-5 CASSSTGLKGDTQYF TGTGCCAGCAGCTCGACCGGGCTCAAAGGAGATACGCAGTATTTT
few NA TRBJ2-2 TRBV6-2/TRBV6-3 CASSYPLGDPGELFF TGTGCCAGCAGTTACCCCCTGGGGGACCCCGGGGAGCTGTTTTTT
NA NA TRBJ1-5 TRBV5-8 CASSLKGSLQPQHF TGTGCCAGCAGCTTGAAAGGCTCCTTACAGCCCCAGCATTTT
NA NA TRBJ1-1 TRBV27 CASSYVLGSEAFF TGTGCCAGCAGTTACGTACTGGGGTCTGAAGCTTTCTTT
few TRBD2 TRBJ2-5 TRBV25-1 CASSDLAGSETQYF TGTGCCAGCAGTGATTTAGCGGGTAGTGAGACCCAGTACTTC
few NA TRBJ1-4 TRBV2 CATEDIGENEKLFF TGTGCCACCGAAGACATCGGGGAAAATGAAAAACTGTTTTTT
NA TRBD2 TRBJ2-1 TRBV6-5 CATHQTSGSYNEQFF TGTGCCACGCATCAAACTAGCGGCTCCTACAATGAGCAGTTCTTC
few NA TRBJ2-3 TRBV19 CASSTRGGAGPTDTQYF TGTGCCAGTAGTACCCGGGGTGGAGCGGGCCCCACAGATACGCAGTATTTT
NA TRBD2 TRBJ2-7 TRBV7-2 CASSLDSGGWEQYF TGTGCCAGCAGCTTAGACTCGGGAGGTTGGGAGCAGTACTTC
NA TRBD2 TRBJ2-1 TRBV5-1 CASSFSGNYNEQFF TGCGCCAGCAGCTTCAGCGGGAACTACAATGAGCAGTTCTTC
few NA TRBJ2-5 TRBV6-6 CASSPLEETQYF TGTGCCAGCAGTCCCCTGGAAGAGACCCAGTACTTC
NA NA TRBJ2-2 TRBV25-1 CASSEYIGELFF TGTGCCAGCAGTGAATACATCGGGGAGCTGTTTTTT
NA TRBD1 TRBJ1-2 TRBV15 CATSRDREGTNYGYTF TGTGCCACCAGCAGGGACAGGGAAGGAACTAACTATGGCTACACCTTC
few TRBD2 TRBJ2-1 TRBV5-1 CASREETSPNEQFF TGCGCCAGCAGAGAGGAGACTAGCCCAAATGAGCAGTTCTTC
NA TRBD1 TRBJ1-1 TRBV7-2 CASSKGQAPSAAFF TGTGCCAGCAGCAAGGGACAGGCCCCCTCCGCGGCTTTCTTT
NA TRBD1 TRBJ1-2 TRBV7-8 CASSEGDRIPNYGYTF TGTGCCAGCAGCGAAGGGGACAGGATCCCTAACTATGGCTACACCTTC
NA TRBD1 TRBJ2-3 TRBV30 CAWSNRGLTDTQYF TGTGCCTGGAGTAACAGGGGTCTCACAGATACGCAGTATTTT
few NA TRBJ1-1 TRBV12-3/TRBV12-4 CASSSSSNTEAFF TGTGCCAGCAGCTCCTCCTCGAACACTGAAGCTTTCTTT
NA NA TRBJ2-2 TRBV7-6 CASSLDPPRSGELFF TGTGCCAGCAGCTTAGACCCCCCTAGATCCGGGGAGCTGTTTTTT
NA NA TRBJ2-7 TRBV29-1 CSVEGLDGTSSYEQYF TGCAGCGTTGAGGGCTTGGACGGGACATCCTCCTACGAGCAGTACTTC
few NA TRBJ2-2 TRBV29-1 CSVEDLSRNTGELFF TGCAGCGTTGAAGATCTCTCCCGCAACACCGGGGAGCTGTTTTTT
NA NA TRBJ2-5 TRBV13 CASSLGVPAGKETQYF TGTGCCAGCAGCTTAGGCGTGCCAGCCGGAAAAGAGACCCAGTACTTC
once NA TRBJ2-5 TRBV5-5 CASSGDPGGLETQYF TGTGCCAGCAGCGGGGACCCGGGGGGCCTAGAGACCCAGTACTTC
NA NA TRBJ2-5 TRBV7-9 CASSPPLAGQETQYF TGTGCCAGCAGCCCCCCTCTTGCCGGACAAGAGACCCAGTACTTC
NA TRBD2 TRBJ2-1 TRBV7-8 CAILYSGREVKFF TGTGCGATCTTGTACAGCGGGAGGGAAGTTAAGTTCTTC
NA TRBD2 TRBJ2-1 TRBV7-6 CASSLAPWREAAYNEQFF TGTGCCAGCAGCTTAGCGCCCTGGCGGGAGGCGGCCTACAATGAGCAGTTCTTC
NA NA TRBJ1-2 TRBV7-9 CASSLTPIPTAYGYTF TGTGCCAGCAGCTTAACTCCTATACCGACAGCCTATGGCTACACCTTC
NA NA TRBJ1-5 TRBV19 CASRLNSVGDGNQPQHF TGTGCCAGTAGACTAAACTCCGTGGGGGACGGCAATCAGCCCCAGCATTTT
many TRBD2 TRBJ2-3 TRBV11-2 CASSPLAEWGDTQYF TGTGCCAGCAGCCCGCTAGCGGAATGGGGAGATACGCAGTATTTT
few NA TRBJ1-1 TRBV2 CASSEVLGANTEAFF TGTGCCAGCAGTGAAGTTCTGGGGGCGAACACTGAAGCTTTCTTT
NA NA TRBJ2-1 TRBV10-3 CAISDTGKYNEQFF TGTGCCATCAGTGACACGGGGAAATACAATGAGCAGTTCTTC
NA NA TRBJ2-1 TRBV20-1 CSAREEGSGDEQFF TGCAGTGCTAGAGAAGAAGGATCTGGCGATGAGCAGTTCTTC
few TRBD1 TRBJ2-3 TRBV6-1 CASRPGTGDTDTQYF TGTGCCAGCAGACCCGGGACAGGGGACACAGATACGCAGTATTTT
NA NA TRBJ2-7 TRBV15 CATSRDLGASYEQYF TGTGCCACCAGCAGAGATCTCGGTGCCTCCTACGAGCAGTACTTC
once TRBD1 TRBJ1-1 TRBV7-3 CASSTRTGGGSTEAFF TGTGCCAGCAGCACCCGGACAGGGGGCGGGAGCACTGAAGCTTTCTTT
NA NA TRBJ1-5 TRBV6-1 CASIQDSVVQPQHF TGTGCCAGCATCCAGGATAGTGTAGTTCAGCCCCAGCATTTT
NA NA TRBJ2-3 TRBV7-9 CASSSGMGSDTQYF TGTGCCAGCAGCAGCGGCATGGGGTCAGATACGCAGTATTTT
NA NA TRBJ2-1 TRBV7-9 CASSLEGGKYNEQFF TGTGCCAGCAGCTTAGAAGGGGGGAAGTACAACGAGCAGTTCTTC
few NA TRBJ1-2 TRBV12-3/TRBV12-4 CASSLRGYGYGYTF TGTGCCAGCAGTTTACGGGGGTATGGCTATGGCTACACCTTC
NA TRBD2 TRBJ2-1 TRBV27 CASSSLIAGGINEQFF TGTGCCAGCAGTTCGCTCATAGCGGGAGGGATCAATGAGCAGTTCTTC
NA NA TRBJ2-7 TRBV4-3 CASSQDLGDSYEQYF TGCGCCAGCAGCCAAGATCTTGGGGACTCCTACGAGCAGTACTTC
NA TRBD2 TRBJ2-3 TRBV27 CASSLAGGRDTQYF TGTGCCAGCAGTCTAGCGGGGGGGCGAGATACGCAGTATTTT
few TRBD1 TRBJ2-7 TRBV5-5 CASSLARWDRSYEQYF TGTGCCAGCAGCTTGGCCCGATGGGACAGATCCTACGAGCAGTACTTC
medium-sized TRBD1 TRBJ2-7 TRBV7-6 CASSFGTGLTYEQYF TGTGCCAGCAGCTTCGGGACAGGGCTAACCTACGAGCAGTACTTC
NA NA TRBJ2-3 TRBV12-3/TRBV12-4 CASSLRRDTDTQYF TGTGCCAGCAGTTTAAGGCGGGACACAGATACGCAGTATTTT
many NA TRBJ2-7 TRBV12-3/TRBV12-4 CASSLGRGYEQYF TGTGCCAGCAGTTTAGGGAGGGGCTACGAGCAGTACTTC
NA NA TRBJ1-4 TRBV27 CASSEGGNEKLFF TGTGCCAGCAGCGAAGGCGGTAATGAAAAACTGTTTTTT
few TRBD2 TRBJ2-3 TRBV4-2 CASSPRGGTDTQYF TGTGCCAGCAGCCCGCGGGGGGGCACAGATACGCAGTATTTT